This entry is about one T cell receptor (beta chain). Its antigen remains unidentified. This specimen belongs to a study of response to subunit inactivated influenza vaccine. Study outcomes and limitations: After each seasonal influenza vaccination, few new T cells are recruited, the authors suggested.

TCRdb used MiXCR to reprocess the RT-PCR reads, holding one entry per CDR3 protein. The table lists fewer than 750,000 distinct CDR3 sequences, around 13% of them singletons, with 11% in the top ten. This TCR was sampled from a man aged 50 or older who received an inactivated influenza vaccine. Sequenced material: PBMCs from blood, taken 11 to 12 days after vaccination.

The CDR3 nucleotides read TGCGCCAGCAGCGCCACCGGGACGCTTCGCTACGAGCAGTACTTC. Its translation is CASSATGTLRYEQYF. The rearrangement links TRBV5-1 to TRBJ2-7; D assignment may be TRBD1 or TRBD2 (5 bases each). Germline-derived CDR1 and CDR2 are SGHRS and YFSETQ. CDR3 length equals 15 residues. V lost 4 bases to trimming and J lost 3 bases, with 17 bases between them.